This entry lists 6 T cell receptor beta chains sequenced from one sample in a study of T cells in Graves' hyperthyroidism and ophthalmopathy. The CDR3 regions of TCR beta were amplified from RNA transcripts. In the first-round RT-PCR of the TCR CDR3, the HTBI primer set was used. TCRdb processed the multiplex PCR reads anew with MiXCR; each CDR3 protein has one entry. Here the sample spans 650,000 to 750,000 distinct CDR3 sequences, 14% being singletons. The sample was blood. The receptors here all came from a woman under 30 with Graves' hyperthyroidism.

This clonotype was detected ten times or more. This sequence joins TRBV28 and TRBJ2-5, with D tentatively TRBD1 (5 bases). The CDR3 is made up of 15 amino acids. Trimming left V 8 bases short and J 3 bases short, with 19 bases between. In germline, CDR1 is MDHEN, CDR2 SYDVKM. CDR3 sequence: CASQGSIPLKETQYF. CDR3 in DNA: TGTGCCAGCCAGGGTTCGATCCCCCTAAAAGAGACCCAGTACTTC. Variable domain in full (rest from reference TRBV28 and TRBJ2-5): DVKVTQSSRYLVKRTGEKVFLECVQDMDHENMFWYRQDPGLGLRLIYFSYDVKMKEKGDIPEGYSVSREKKERFSLILESASTNQTSMYLCASQGSIPLKETQYFGPGTRLLVL.

This clonotype was picked up a small number of times. V gene TRBV9 combines with J gene TRBJ1-2, with D tentatively TRBD1 (5 bases). CDR1 and CDR2 from the germline V gene are SGDLS and YYNGEE. This CDR3 comprises 14 residues. V was shortened by 4 bases and J by 6 bases, with 16 bases between the two germline ends. This CDR3 is CASSPGGLRNGYTF. CDR3 nucleotides: TGTGCCAGCAGCCCCGGGGGGTTGAGAAATGGCTACACCTTC.

Only a few counts were recorded for this clonotype. The rearrangement links TRBV7-6 to TRBJ2-1; 8 positions agree with TRBD2. The CDR3 loop spans 15 amino acids. Germline V gene data show CDR1 as SGHVS and CDR2 as FNYEAQ. Trimming at V came to 1 base and at J to 9 bases, leaving 8 bases not matched to a gene. CDR3 sequence reads: CASSLGVAGIGEQFF. CDR3 in DNA: TGTGCCAGCAGCTTAGGGGTAGCGGGGATCGGTGAGCAGTTCTTC. The full variable domain, its missing parts supplied by reference TRBV7-6 and TRBJ2-1, is GAGVSQSPRYKVTKRGQDVALRCDPISGHVSLYWYRQALGQGPEFLTYFNYEAQQDKSGLPNDRFSAERPEGSISTLTIQRTEQRDSAMYRCASSLGVAGIGEQFFGPGTRLTVL.

In this sample, this clonotype turned up many times. The CDR3 bases are TGTGCCAGCAGTCAACAACTCCACTCTGGAAACACCATATATTTT. Protein product: CASSQQLHSGNTIYF. The V and J genes are TRBV12-3 or TRBV12-4 and TRBJ1-3; D is unresolved. Trimming took off 5 bases at V and 0 bases at J, with 11 bases between the two ends. The CDR3 sequence is 15 residues long.

This clonotype has ten or more counts. The gene calls are TRBV13 and TRBJ1-6; unclear D gene. The V gene lost 5 bases and the J gene lost 4 bases, with 9 bases spanning the gap. This CDR3 contains 14 residues. Germline values: CDR1 PRHDT, CDR2 FYEKMQ (reference sequence). This CDR3 is CASSPGSYNSPLHF. CDR3 nucleotide sequence: TGTGCCAGCAGCCCCGGGTCTTATAATTCACCCCTCCACTTT.

This clonotype was seen a few times. J is TRBJ2-7 and V is TRBV11-2; no clear D. V lost 7 bases and J 0 bases, leaving 16 bases between the germline ends. The CDR3 is 15 amino acids. Germline V gene data show CDR1 as SGHAT and CDR2 as FQNNGV. CDR3 coding DNA: TGTGCCAGCACCTACCTTTTCGGCAGCTCCTACGAGCAGTACTTC. It is translated as CASTYLFGSSYEQYF. The whole variable domain, remainder taken from reference TRBV11-2 and TRBJ2-7, is EAGVAQSPRYKIIEKRQSVAFWCNPISGHATLYWYQQILGQGPKLLIQFQNNGVVDDSQLPKDRFSAERLKGVDSTLKIQPAKLEDSAVYLCASTYLFGSSYEQYFGPGTRLTVT.